A single sample is the source of the 31 T cell receptor beta chains below, sequenced in a study of blood T cell repertoires in COVID-19. Produced via immunoSEQ multiplex PCR; TCRdb's table is partial and in-frame only. The table has about 67,000 clones, 75% to 80% seen once. The specimen sequenced was peripheral blood. The receptors derive from a woman aged 55 to 70 with acute or convalescent COVID-19.

The rearrangement joins TRBV6-2 or TRBV6-3 to TRBJ2-5; a weak D match, TRBD1 (6 bases). Germline V gives CDR1 MNHEY, CDR2 SVGEGT. The CDR3 spans 13 residues. Trimming cost V 6 bases and J 6 bases, with 14 bases left between them. The CDR3 protein is CASSPPGVKTQYF. For the CDR3, the DNA is TGTGCCAGCAGCCCCCCAGGGGTAAAGACCCAGTACTTC.

The rearrangement uses TRBV5-1 and TRBJ2-3; 7 bases are shared with TRBD2. This CDR3 spans 15 amino acids. V trimming: 0 bases; J trimming: 5 bases; junction bases outside the gene matches: 6. Germline V gives CDR1 SGHRS, CDR2 YFSETQ. The CDR3 loop reads CASSLERGSIDTQYF. CDR3 nucleotide sequence: TGCGCCAGCAGCTTGGAGCGGGGCAGTATAGATACGCAGTATTTT.

The rearrangement uses TRBV14 and TRBJ2-7; D may be TRBD2 (5 bases). Deletions cut 4 bases from V and 3 bases from J, with 19 bases between. Germline V lookup: CDR1 SGHDN, CDR2 FVKESK. The CDR3 contains 16 residues. CDR3 nucleotide sequence: TGTGCCAGCAGCCGGAGGTCAGGCAATTTAAACTACGAGCAGTACTTC. This encodes CASSRRSGNLNYEQYF. Filled out from reference TRBV14 and TRBJ2-7, the complete variable domain reads EAGVTQFPSHSVIEKGQTVTLRCDPISGHDNLYWYRRVMGKEIKFLLHFVKESKQDESGMPNNRFLAERTGGTYSTLKVQPAELEDSGVYFCASSRRSGNLNYEQYFGPGTRLTVT.

CDR3 protein: CASSLWLGIAQPQHF. Here the CDR3 DNA reads TGTGCCAGCAGTTTGTGGCTCGGGATAGCCCAGCCCCAGCATTTT. The chain recombines TRBV28 with TRBJ1-5; D call uncertain. This CDR3 contains 15 residues. Looked up from germline, CDR1 is MDHEN and CDR2 is SYDVKM. Trimming took 3 bases from V and 7 from J, leaving 16 bases between them.

J is TRBJ2-3 and V is TRBV27, with 9 bases aligning to TRBD1. V lost 5 bases to trimming and J lost 3 bases; unmatched junction nucleotides: 15. The CDR3 consists of 18 residues. In germline, CDR1 is MNHEY, CDR2 SMNVEV (reference sequence). The CDR3 DNA reads TGTGCCAGCAGTAACCCGGGACAGGGACGGTGGGGGACAGATACGCAGTATTTT. Encoded protein: CASSNPGQGRWGTDTQYF.

The sample holds one count of this clone. The chain has TRBV29-1 and TRBJ2-2; 9 positions agree with TRBD1. The CDR3 has 14 amino acids. Germline-derived CDR1 and CDR2 are SQVTM and ANQGSEA. V shed 5 bases and J 5 bases; nucleotides not matched to a gene: 6. CDR3 amino acids: CSVPRDRETGELFF. For the CDR3, the DNA is TGCAGCGTTCCTCGGGACAGGGAAACCGGGGAGCTGTTTTTT.

This clone was found a few times. The chain couples TRBV7-2 to TRBJ1-6; a possible D gene is TRBD1 (6 bases). Germline CDR1 is SGHTA and CDR2 is FQGNSA. The CDR3 covers 14 residues. Between the trimmed V and J ends, which lost 6 bases and 10 bases, there was a span of 16 bases. The CDR3, as DNA: TGTGCCAGCAGAGCCACGGGAGGGGGATCACCCCTCCACTTT. Translation gives CASRATGGGSPLHF.

The count of this clone is one. V gene TRBV6-1 combines with J gene TRBJ1-6, with 10 nucleotides matching TRBD1. This CDR3 has 14 amino acids. Germline trimming cut 3 bases from V and 7 bases from J; bases unmatched to any gene: 0. The germline V gene encodes CDR1 MNHNS and CDR2 SASEGT. For the CDR3, the DNA is TGTGCCAGCAGTGAGGGACAGGGGAATTCACCCCTCCACTTT. This gives the protein CASSEGQGNSPLHF.

The chain carries TRBV27 and TRBJ2-1, with D possibly TRBD2 on 6 matching bases. V gave up 2 bases and J gave up 5 bases, with 16 bases separating them. Germline loops: CDR1 MNHEY, CDR2 SMNVEV (reference sequence). The CDR3 contains 16 residues. CDR3 sequence: CASSLLRGGGNNEQFF. CDR3 DNA sequence: TGTGCCAGCAGTTTACTGAGGGGTGGGGGGAACAATGAGCAGTTCTTC.

J is TRBJ2-1 and V is TRBV5-1; D remains unclear. Between the trimmed V and J ends, which lost 0 bases and 0 bases, there was a span of 10 bases. Germline lookup yields CDR1 SGHRS and CDR2 YFSETQ. The CDR3 has 16 amino acids. CDR3 DNA sequence: TGCGCCAGCAGCTTGGGGTCAGGCCCCTCCTACAATGAGCAGTTCTTC. It yields the protein CASSLGSGPSYNEQFF.

This clone was recorded a few times. J is TRBJ2-1 and V is TRBV6-1, with 7 bases aligning to TRBD1. Trimming cost V 2 bases and J 4 bases; bases outside gene matches: 2. The CDR3 length is 14 residues. Per germline, CDR1 MNHNS and CDR2 SASEGT. The DNA of the CDR3 is TGTGCCAGCAGTGAAACAGGGGAGTACAATGAGCAGTTCTTC. It translates to CASSETGEYNEQFF.

The chain is built from TRBV3-1 (or the pseudogene TRBV3-2) and TRBJ2-7; 11 nucleotides line up with TRBD2. Germline CDR1 LGHDT, CDR2 YNNKEL (reference sequence). The length of the CDR3 is 15 residues. V dropped 1 base and J dropped 7; count of bases not matched to a gene: 6. The CDR3 coding sequence is TGTGCCAGCAGCCAAGTGGTAGCGGGGGGGCGTGAGCAGTACTTC. This encodes CASSQVVAGGREQYF.

V and J are TRBV4-1 and TRBJ1-2; D might be TRBD1 (5 bases). V gave up 4 bases and J gave up 5 bases, with 17 bases separating them. Germline CDR1 reads MGHRA; CDR2 reads YSYEKL. The CDR3 is 15 amino acids. The CDR3 sequence: CASSPGPISSYGYTF. The DNA of the CDR3 is TGCGCCAGCAGCCCAGGGCCAATTTCCTCATATGGCTACACCTTC.

The rearrangement links TRBV5-1 to TRBJ2-5; TRBD1 matches 12 bases. The trim removed 4 bases at V and 1 base at J, leaving 2 bases unmatched. The germline CDR1 and CDR2 sequences are SGHRS and YFSETQ. The CDR3 is 15 residues long. The CDR3 protein is CASSKGQGAQETQYF. CDR3 nucleotides: TGCGCCAGCAGCAAGGGACAGGGGGCCCAAGAGACCCAGTACTTC.

The V call is TRBV11-3, the J call TRBJ2-5; TRBD1 agrees at 10 bases. J gave up 3 bases and V 1 base, and 5 bases lay outside the gene matches. The length of the CDR3 is 16 residues. CDR1 is SGHNT and CDR2 is YENEEA in the germline V gene. DNA of the CDR3: TGTGCCAGCAGCTTAGGAACCGGGACAGGGGAAGAGACCCAGTACTTC. This sequence encodes CASSLGTGTGEETQYF.

This chain uses TRBV27 with TRBJ1-5, with D tentatively TRBD1 (6 bases). V lost 0 bases, J lost 7 bases, and 16 bases lay in between. This CDR3 spans 16 amino acids. Germline CDR1 MNHEY, CDR2 SMNVEV (reference sequence). The CDR3 reads CASSLSGGTLGQPQHF. The CDR3 DNA is TGTGCCAGCAGTTTATCGGGAGGGACATTGGGACAGCCCCAGCATTTT.

The CDR3 DNA follows: TGTGCCAGTAGCTCGATGACTAGCGGGGGGGCAGATACGCAGTATTTT. It yields the protein CASSSMTSGGADTQYF. J is TRBJ2-3 and V is TRBV19, with 14 positions matching TRBD2. The V segment lost 6 bases and the J segment 4 bases; nucleotides outside the gene matches: 6. Germline CDR1 LNHDA, CDR2 SQIVND (reference sequence). The CDR3 runs to 16 residues.

This clone occurred a few times. The V call is TRBV27, the J call TRBJ2-6; 7 nucleotides align to TRBD2. The ends lost 1 base at V and 0 bases at J; junction bases unmatched: 12. Germline V lookup: CDR1 MNHEY, CDR2 SMNVEV (reference sequence). This CDR3 comprises 20 residues. The CDR3 loop is CASSLWGGLPFSSGANVLTF. The CDR3 DNA is TGTGCCAGCAGTTTATGGGGGGGACTCCCGTTTAGCTCTGGGGCCAACGTCCTGACTTTC.

V gene TRBV3-1 (or the pseudogene TRBV3-2) combines with J gene TRBJ1-1; 7 bases fit TRBD1. This CDR3 has 16 amino acids. With V trimmed by 0 bases and J by 2 bases, 6 bases remained unmatched. Germline CDR1 LGHDT, CDR2 YNNKEL (reference sequence). The DNA for the CDR3 is TGTGCCAGCAGCCAAGATGGAGGGGGCTATAACACTGAAGCTTTCTTT. Its protein is CASSQDGGGYNTEAFF.

This clone was observed a single time. The rearrangement uses TRBV5-1 and TRBJ1-1; 8 bases are a match to TRBD1. The CDR3 contains 16 residues. V shed 3 bases, J shed 1 base, and the junction held 8 bases outside the gene matches. CDR1 is SGHRS, CDR2 YFSETQ, per germline. CDR3 amino acids: CASSSTQGTGNTEAFF. In DNA form, the CDR3 reads TGCGCCAGCAGCTCAACACAAGGGACAGGGAACACTGAAGCTTTCTTT.

The V call is TRBV19, the J call TRBJ1-2; unclear D gene. CDR1 and CDR2 from the germline V gene are LNHDA and SQIVND (reference sequence). This CDR3 has 15 residues. Between the trimmed V and J ends, which lost 5 bases and 5 bases, there was a span of 18 bases. CDR3 in amino acids: CASSPPELDWYGYTF. In nucleotides, the CDR3 is TGTGCCAGTAGTCCCCCAGAGCTCGACTGGTATGGCTACACCTTC.

The J gene is TRBJ2-1, the V gene TRBV6-5; perhaps TRBD2 as D (5 bases). The CDR3 is made up of 14 amino acids. The V gene lost 7 bases and the J gene lost 8 bases, with 18 bases spanning the gap. The germline V gene has CDR1 MNHEY and CDR2 SVGAGI. CDR3 coding DNA: TGTGCCAGCAAACGGGGTTGGAGAGAGGATGAGCAGTTCTTC. This codes for CASKRGWREDEQFF.

The chain recombines TRBV6-5 with TRBJ2-7; D may be TRBD2 (7 bases). Trimming took 2 bases from V and 1 from J, leaving 12 bases between them. Germline CDR1 is MNHEY and CDR2 is SVGAGI. The CDR3 has 15 residues. The CDR3 region is CASSYRGGLSYEQYF. DNA for the CDR3: TGTGCCAGCAGTTACCGCGGGGGCCTTTCCTACGAGCAGTACTTC.

This clone was detected a few times. The V and J genes are TRBV2 and TRBJ2-2, with unresolved D. CDR1 is SNHLY, CDR2 FYNNEI, per germline. V lost 6 bases and J lost 2, with 10 bases in between. The CDR3 is 14 amino acids. The CDR3 sequence: CASSAILNTGELFF. CDR3 DNA sequence: TGTGCCAGCAGCGCTATTCTTAACACCGGGGAGCTGTTTTTT.

V and J are TRBV11-2 and TRBJ1-6; possibly TRBD1 for D (5 bases). Germline V CDR1 and CDR2: SGHAT, FQNNGV. Trimming took off 1 base at V and 9 bases at J, with 19 bases between the two ends. This CDR3 has 17 residues. The CDR3 loop reads CASSLVLGGQGGSPLHF. DNA of the CDR3: TGTGCCAGCAGCTTAGTGTTGGGCGGGCAGGGAGGTTCACCCCTCCACTTT.

This clone has just one count. The V and J genes are TRBV3-1 (or the pseudogene TRBV3-2) and TRBJ2-1; D call uncertain. Germline V gene sequence: CDR1 LGHDT, CDR2 YNNKEL (reference sequence). The V and J ends lost 1 base and 6 bases respectively, with 10 bases between them. The CDR3 is 14 residues long. The CDR3 sequence is CASSQVVIGNEQFF. As DNA, the CDR3 is TGTGCCAGCAGCCAAGTCGTTATCGGCAATGAGCAGTTCTTC.

The chain recombines TRBV9 with TRBJ1-1, with 8 positions matching TRBD1. CDR3 length equals 16 residues. The germline V gene encodes CDR1 SGDLS and CDR2 YYNGEE. Trimming took 3 bases from V and 0 from J; bases not matched to a gene: 7. For the CDR3, the DNA is TGTGCCAGCAGCGATACAGACAGGGGTCTGAACACTGAAGCTTTCTTT. This translates into CASSDTDRGLNTEAFF.

The gene calls are TRBV5-1 and TRBJ1-5, with D perhaps TRBD1 (5 bases). V shed 0 bases and J shed 9 bases, with 13 bases lying between them. The CDR3 runs 14 residues. CDR1 SGHRS and CDR2 YFSETQ come from the germline V gene. CDR3 region: CASSLDSAGGPQHF. In DNA, the CDR3 is TGCGCCAGCAGCTTGGATTCAGCCGGGGGGCCCCAGCATTTT.

In its sample, this clone was seen a few times. CDR3 residues: CASSIDQGQAQHF. CDR3 DNA: TGTGCCAGCAGCATCGATCAGGGCCAGGCCCAGCATTTT. The chain carries TRBV7-2 and TRBJ1-5, with D perhaps matching TRBD1 (5 bases). V lost 5 bases and J lost 11, with 16 bases in between. Germline loops: CDR1 SGHTA, CDR2 FQGNSA. The CDR3 is 13 amino acids.

The chain employs TRBV25-1 and TRBJ1-4; 7 bases agree with TRBD1. The CDR3 totals 14 residues. The V segment lost 6 bases and the J segment 10 bases; nucleotides outside the gene matches: 11. Germline V gene sequence: CDR1 MGHDK, CDR2 SYGVNS. CDR3: CASRETGAPGKLFF. CDR3 coding DNA: TGTGCCAGCAGAGAAACAGGGGCCCCCGGAAAACTGTTTTTT.

The V call is TRBV5-6, the J call TRBJ2-2; TRBD1 is a possible D gene (6 bases). Germline loops: CDR1 SGHDT, CDR2 YYEEEE. The ends were cut back, 3 bases at V and 5 bases at J, with 11 bases in the middle. The CDR3 length is 14 residues. CDR3 DNA: TGTGCCAGCAGCTGGGACATGGGGACCGGGGAGCTGTTTTTT. It encodes CASSWDMGTGELFF. Supplemented by reference TRBV5-6 and TRBJ2-2, the full variable domain reads DAGVTQSPTHLIKTRGQQVTLRCSPKSGHDTVSWYQQALGQGPQFIFQYYEEEERQRGNFPDRFSGHQFPNYSSELNVNALLLGDSALYLCASSWDMGTGELFFGEGSRLTVL.